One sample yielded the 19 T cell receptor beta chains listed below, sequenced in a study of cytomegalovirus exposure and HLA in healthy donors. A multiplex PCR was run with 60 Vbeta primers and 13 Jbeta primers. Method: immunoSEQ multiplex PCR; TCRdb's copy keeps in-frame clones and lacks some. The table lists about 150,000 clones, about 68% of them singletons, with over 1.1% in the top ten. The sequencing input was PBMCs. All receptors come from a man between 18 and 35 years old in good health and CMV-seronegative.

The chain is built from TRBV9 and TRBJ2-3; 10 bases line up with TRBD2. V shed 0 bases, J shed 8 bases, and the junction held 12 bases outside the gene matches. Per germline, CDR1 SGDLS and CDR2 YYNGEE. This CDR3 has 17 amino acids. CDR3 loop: CASSVGTSGIPMGTQYF. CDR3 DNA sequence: TGTGCCAGCAGCGTAGGAACTAGCGGGATTCCTATGGGTACGCAGTATTTT.

For the CDR3, the DNA is TGTGCCAGCAGCTTACGGCGGTTGGCAGATACGCAGTATTTT. Amino acids: CASSLRRLADTQYF. The gene calls are TRBV7-2 and TRBJ2-3; no reliable D call. The V gene lost 2 bases and the J gene lost 4 bases, with 10 bases spanning the gap. Per germline, CDR1 SGHTA and CDR2 FQGNSA. The CDR3 contains 14 residues.

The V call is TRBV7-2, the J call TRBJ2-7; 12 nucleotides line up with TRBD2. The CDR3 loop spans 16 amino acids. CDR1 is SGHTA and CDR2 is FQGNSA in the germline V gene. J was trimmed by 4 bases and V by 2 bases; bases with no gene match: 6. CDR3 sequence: CASSLPLAGGNYEQYF. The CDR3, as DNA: TGTGCCAGCAGCTTACCACTAGCGGGAGGTAATTACGAGCAGTACTTC.

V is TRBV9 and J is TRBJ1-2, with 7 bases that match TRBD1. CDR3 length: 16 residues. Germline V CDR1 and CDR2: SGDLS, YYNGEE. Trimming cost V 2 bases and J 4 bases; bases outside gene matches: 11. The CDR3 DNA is TGTGCCAGCAGCGTGACTGGACAGGCCGGTCTCTATGGCTACACCTTC. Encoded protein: CASSVTGQAGLYGYTF.

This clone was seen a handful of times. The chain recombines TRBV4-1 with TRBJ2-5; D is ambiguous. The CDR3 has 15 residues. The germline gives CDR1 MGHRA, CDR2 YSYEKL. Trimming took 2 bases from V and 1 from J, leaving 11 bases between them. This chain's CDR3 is CASSQSGSTQETQYF. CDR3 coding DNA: TGCGCCAGCAGCCAATCTGGCAGTACCCAAGAGACCCAGTACTTC.

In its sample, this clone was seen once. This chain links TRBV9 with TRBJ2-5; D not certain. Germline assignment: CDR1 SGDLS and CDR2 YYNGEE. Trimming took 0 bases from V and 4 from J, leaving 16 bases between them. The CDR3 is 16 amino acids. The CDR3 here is CASSVVPTTQRETQYF. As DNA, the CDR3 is TGTGCCAGCAGCGTAGTTCCAACGACCCAGCGAGAGACCCAGTACTTC.

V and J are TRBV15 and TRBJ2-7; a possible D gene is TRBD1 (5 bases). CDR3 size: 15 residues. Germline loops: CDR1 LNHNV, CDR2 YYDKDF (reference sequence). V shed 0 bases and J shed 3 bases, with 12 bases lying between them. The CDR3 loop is CATSRDWGSFYEQYF. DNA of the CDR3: TGTGCCACCAGCAGAGATTGGGGCTCATTCTACGAGCAGTACTTC.

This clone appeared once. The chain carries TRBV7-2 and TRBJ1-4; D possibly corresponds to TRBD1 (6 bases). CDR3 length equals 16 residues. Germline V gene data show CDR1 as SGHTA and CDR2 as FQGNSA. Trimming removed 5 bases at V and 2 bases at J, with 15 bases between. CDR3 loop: CASSPTDRTTNEKLFF. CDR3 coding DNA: TGTGCCAGCAGCCCAACAGACAGGACGACTAATGAAAAACTGTTTTTT.

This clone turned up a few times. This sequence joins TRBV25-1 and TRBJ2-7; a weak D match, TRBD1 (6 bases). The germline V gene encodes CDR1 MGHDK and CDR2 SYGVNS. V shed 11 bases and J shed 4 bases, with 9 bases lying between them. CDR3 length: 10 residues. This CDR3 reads CAVGGYEQYF. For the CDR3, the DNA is TGTGCCGTAGGGGGATACGAGCAGTACTTC.

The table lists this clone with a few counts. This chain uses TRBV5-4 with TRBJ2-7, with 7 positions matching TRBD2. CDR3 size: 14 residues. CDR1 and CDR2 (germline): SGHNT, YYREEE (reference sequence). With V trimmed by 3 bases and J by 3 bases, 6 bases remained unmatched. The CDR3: CASSSSSGYYEQYF. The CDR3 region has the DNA TGTGCCAGCAGCTCCTCTAGCGGATACTACGAGCAGTACTTC.

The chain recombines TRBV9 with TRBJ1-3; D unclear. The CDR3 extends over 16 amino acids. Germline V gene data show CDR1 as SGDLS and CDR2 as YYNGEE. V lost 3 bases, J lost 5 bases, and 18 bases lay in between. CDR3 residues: CASSGREGEERNTIYF. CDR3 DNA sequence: TGTGCCAGCAGCGGCCGAGAGGGTGAGGAAAGAAACACCATATATTTT.

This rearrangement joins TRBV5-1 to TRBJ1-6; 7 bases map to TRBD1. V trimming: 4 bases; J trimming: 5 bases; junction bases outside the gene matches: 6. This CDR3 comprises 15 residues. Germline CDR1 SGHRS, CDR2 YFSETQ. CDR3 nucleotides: TGCGCCAGCAGCGGCGGACAGGCCGATAATTCACCCCTCCACTTT. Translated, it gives CASSGGQADNSPLHF. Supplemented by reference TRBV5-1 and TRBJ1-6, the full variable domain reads KAGVTQTPRYLIKTRGQQVTLSCSPISGHRSVSWYQQTPGQGLQFLFEYFSETQRNKGNFPGRFSGRQFSNSRSEMNVSTLELGDSALYLCASSGGQADNSPLHFGNGTRLTVT.

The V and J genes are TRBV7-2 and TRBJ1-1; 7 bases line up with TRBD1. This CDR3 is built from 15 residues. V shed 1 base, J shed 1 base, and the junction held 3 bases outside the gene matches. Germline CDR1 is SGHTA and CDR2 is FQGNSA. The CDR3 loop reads CASSLGGTANTEAFF. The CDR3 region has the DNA TGTGCCAGCAGCTTAGGTGGGACAGCGAACACTGAAGCTTTCTTT.

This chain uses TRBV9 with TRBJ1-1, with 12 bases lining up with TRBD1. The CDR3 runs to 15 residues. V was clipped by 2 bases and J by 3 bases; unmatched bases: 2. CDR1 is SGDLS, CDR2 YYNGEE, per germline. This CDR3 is CASSVGTGGYTEAFF. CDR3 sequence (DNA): TGTGCCAGCAGCGTGGGGACAGGGGGCTACACTGAAGCTTTCTTT.

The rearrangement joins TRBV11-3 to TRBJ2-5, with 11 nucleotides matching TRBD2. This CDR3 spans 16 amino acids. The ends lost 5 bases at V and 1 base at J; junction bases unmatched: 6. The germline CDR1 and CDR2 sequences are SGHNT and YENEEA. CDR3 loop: CASSLNSGRVQETQYF. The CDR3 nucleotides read TGTGCCAGCAGCCTGAATAGCGGGAGGGTCCAAGAGACCCAGTACTTC.

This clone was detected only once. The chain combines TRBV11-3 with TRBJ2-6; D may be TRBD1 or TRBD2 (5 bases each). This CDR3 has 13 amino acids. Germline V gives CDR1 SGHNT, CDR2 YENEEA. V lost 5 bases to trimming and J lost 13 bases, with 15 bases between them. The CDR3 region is CASSIGESGVLTF. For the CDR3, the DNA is TGTGCCAGCAGCATAGGGGAATCGGGGGTCCTGACTTTC.

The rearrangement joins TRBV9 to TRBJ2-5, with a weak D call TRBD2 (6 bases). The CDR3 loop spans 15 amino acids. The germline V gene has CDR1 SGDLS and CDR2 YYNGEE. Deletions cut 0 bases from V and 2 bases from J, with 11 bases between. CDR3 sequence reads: CASSVGGRDQETQYF. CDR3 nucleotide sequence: TGTGCCAGCAGCGTAGGCGGGCGGGATCAAGAGACCCAGTACTTC.

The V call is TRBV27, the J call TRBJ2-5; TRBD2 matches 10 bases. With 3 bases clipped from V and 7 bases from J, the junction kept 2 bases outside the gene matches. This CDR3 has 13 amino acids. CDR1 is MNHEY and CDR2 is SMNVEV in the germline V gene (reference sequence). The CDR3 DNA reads TGTGCCAGCAGTTTCCGGACTAGCGGGACCCAGTACTTC. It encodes CASSFRTSGTQYF.

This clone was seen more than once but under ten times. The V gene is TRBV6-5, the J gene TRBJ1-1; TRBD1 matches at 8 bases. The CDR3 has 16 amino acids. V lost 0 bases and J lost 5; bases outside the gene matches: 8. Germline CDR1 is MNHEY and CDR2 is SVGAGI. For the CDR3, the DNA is TGTGCCAGCAGTTACTCCGGGACAGGCCGATGGACTGAAGCTTTCTTT. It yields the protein CASSYSGTGRWTEAFF.